This TCR beta chain was identified during a study of blood T cell repertoires in COVID-19. Study information: Collection of acute and convalescent COVID-19 samples took place in the United States, Italy and Spain. From T cells, B-cell-depleted T cells, or PBMCs came the material, which was cDNA or gDNA.

In the original processing: Reference gene primer amplification in the assay estimated nucleated cell counts. Profiled with immunoSEQ multiplex PCR; TCRdb holds only in-frame clones, not every one. D and trimming come from the DNA, and the V and J calls and clone size come from that table. Among about 150,000 clones listed, around nine tenths were seen once. The germline V and J ends were trimmed by 3 bases and 9 bases, with 9 bases remaining between them. The CDR3 has 12 residues. Germline V gene lookup returns CDR1 MNHEY and CDR2 SMNVEV (reference sequence). V is TRBV27 and J is TRBJ2-1; weak D call: TRBD1 (5 bases). The sequence derives from a human donor in a cohort sampled during active COVID-19. Sequenced: peripheral blood. This chain's CDR3 is CASSFRDGEQFF. The DNA for the CDR3 is TGTGCCAGCAGTTTCAGGGATGGTGAGCAGTTCTTC.